One sample yielded the 9 T cell receptor beta chains listed below, sequenced in a study of CD8+CD57+ T cells in acquired aplastic anemia. Genomic DNA, the template, was used for profiling of the TCR beta VDJ and CDR3. TCRdb reprocessed the reads via MiXCR and lists one record per CDR3 protein. The data contain hundreds of thousands of distinct CDR3 sequences, 55% to 70% of them seen just once; the ten biggest clones take up 4%. The specimen sequenced was sorted CD4+, CD8+, or CD8+CD57+ T cells (not recorded which) from PBMCs. The receptor set was obtained from a human donor in good health, serving as a control.

This clonotype was recorded a few times. The rearrangement joins TRBV2 to TRBJ2-3; D gene uncertain. The V gene lost 2 bases and the J gene lost 6 bases, with 6 bases spanning the gap. This CDR3 contains 12 residues. Germline-derived CDR1 and CDR2 are SNHLY and FYNNEI. CDR3 nucleotides: TGTGCCAGCAGTGAATATTGGGATACGCAGTATTTT. This translates into CASSEYWDTQYF.

In the case of this clonotype: One base away lies a much larger clone, so this may be a sequencing read error. This sequence joins TRBV9 and TRBJ1-6, with D possibly matching TRBD1 (5 bases). Germline loops: CDR1 SGDLS, CDR2 YYNGEE. The length of the CDR3 is 16 residues. This chain's CDR3 is CASSLYRSSHNSPLHF. The CDR3, as DNA: TGTGCCAGCAGCTTATACAGGAGCTCCCATAATTCACCCCTCCACTTT.

V and J are TRBV7-2 and TRBJ2-1; TRBD2 agrees at 10 bases. V gave up 6 bases and J gave up 10 bases; unmatched junction bases: 12. Germline values: CDR1 SGHTA, CDR2 FQGNSA. The CDR3 consists of 15 residues. CDR3 sequence (DNA): TGTGCCAGCAGTTTCAGAGGTAGTAGCGGGGGGGAGCAGTTCTTC. It yields the protein CASSFRGSSGGEQFF.

This clonotype was found once. V gene TRBV7-9 combines with J gene TRBJ1-2, with D possibly matching TRBD1 (5 bases). The CDR3 contains 14 residues. The germline CDR1 and CDR2 sequences are SEHNR and FQNEAQ (reference sequence). V lost 5 bases and J lost 13, with 23 bases in between. The CDR3, as DNA: TGTGCCAGCAGCCCGCAAGGGGCACTGTATAACCTCACCTTC. Residues: CASSPQGALYNLTF.

The rearrangement joins TRBV5-4 to TRBJ1-6; no clear D. Germline V gene data show CDR1 as SGHNT and CDR2 as YYREEE (reference sequence). V lost 4 bases to trimming and J lost 7 bases, with 15 bases between them. The CDR3 loop spans 15 amino acids. In nucleotides, the CDR3 is TGTGCCAGCAGCCTCCGGAGACGCCCGAATTCACCCCTCCACTTT. Its translation is CASSLRRRPNSPLHF.

This clonotype appeared once. Germline is not matched at one junction end, which may reflect a read error. The J gene is TRBJ2-7, the V gene TRBV7-2; 8 nucleotides match TRBD1. CDR3 length: 13 amino acids. Germline V gene lookup returns CDR1 SGHTA and CDR2 FQGNSA. CDR3 loop: CASSQGGQGIYHF. In nucleotides, the CDR3 is TGCGCCAGCAGCCAGGGCGGACAGGGAATCTATCACTTC.

This clonotype was seen many times. The chain recombines TRBV3-1 with TRBJ1-3, with D unresolved. There are 14 residues in the CDR3. Germline loops: CDR1 LGHDT, CDR2 YNNKEL (reference sequence). Trimming took 4 bases from V and 3 from J, leaving 10 bases between them. CDR3 DNA sequence: TGTGCCAGCAGCCGGACCGTTTTTGGAAACACCATATATTTT. This encodes CASSRTVFGNTIYF.

As for this clonotype: A clone one base away is much larger, so this may be a read error. J is TRBJ2-7 and V is TRBV6-5, with 7 bases identical to TRBD2. From germline, CDR1 is MNHEY and CDR2 SVGAGI. This CDR3 has 13 residues. The CDR3 region is CASSSAGEGERYF. The CDR3 DNA follows: TGTGCCAGCAGTTCCGCGGGGGAGGGCGAGCGGTACTTC.

The chain has TRBV7-2 and TRBJ2-7; 9 nucleotides line up with TRBD1. Germline V gene sequence: CDR1 SGHTA, CDR2 FQGNSA. V lost 6 bases to trimming and J lost 4 bases; unmatched junction nucleotides: 10. The CDR3 runs 15 residues. The CDR3 reads CASRRPGQGSYEQYF. CDR3 nucleotide sequence: TGTGCCAGCAGACGACCGGGACAGGGATCATACGAGCAGTACTTC.